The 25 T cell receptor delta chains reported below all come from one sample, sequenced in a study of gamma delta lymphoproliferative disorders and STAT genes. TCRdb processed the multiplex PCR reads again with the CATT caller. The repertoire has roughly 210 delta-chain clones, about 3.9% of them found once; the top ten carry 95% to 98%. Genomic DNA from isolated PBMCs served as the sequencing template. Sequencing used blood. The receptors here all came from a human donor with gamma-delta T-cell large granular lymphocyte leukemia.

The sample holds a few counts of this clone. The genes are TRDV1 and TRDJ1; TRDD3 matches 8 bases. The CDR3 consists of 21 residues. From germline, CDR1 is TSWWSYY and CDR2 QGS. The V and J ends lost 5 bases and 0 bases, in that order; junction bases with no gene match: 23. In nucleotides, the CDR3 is TGTGCTCTTGGGCCTCTTAGGCCTTCGAGTTGGGGGATCCACTACACCGATAAACTCATCTTT. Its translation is CALGPLRPSSWGIHYTDKLIF.

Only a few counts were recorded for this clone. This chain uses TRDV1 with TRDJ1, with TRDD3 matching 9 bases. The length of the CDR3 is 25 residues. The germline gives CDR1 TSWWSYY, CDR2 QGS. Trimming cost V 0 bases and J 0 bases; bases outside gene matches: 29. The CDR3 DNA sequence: TGTGCTCTTGGGGAACTACGGTCCTCGTTTCGAACTGCTTTTGCTGGGGGATCGTACACCGATAAACTCATCTTT. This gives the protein CALGELRSSFRTAFAGGSYTDKLIF.

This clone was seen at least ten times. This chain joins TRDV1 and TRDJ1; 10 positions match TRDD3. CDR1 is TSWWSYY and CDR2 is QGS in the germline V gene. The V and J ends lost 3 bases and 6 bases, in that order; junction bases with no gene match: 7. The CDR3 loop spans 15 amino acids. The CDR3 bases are TGTGCTCTTGGGGAGTACTGGGGGATTGGGCATAAACTCATCTTT. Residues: CALGEYWGIGHKLIF.

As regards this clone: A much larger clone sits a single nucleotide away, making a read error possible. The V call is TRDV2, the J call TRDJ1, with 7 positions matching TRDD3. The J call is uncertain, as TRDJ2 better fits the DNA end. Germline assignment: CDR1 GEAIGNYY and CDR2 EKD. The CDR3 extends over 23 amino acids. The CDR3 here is CACDTLPGIHTGVPITDTDKLFF. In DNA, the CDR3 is TGTGCCTGTGACACCCTTCCGGGGATCCATACTGGGGTCCCTATTACCGACACCGATAAACTCTTCTTT.

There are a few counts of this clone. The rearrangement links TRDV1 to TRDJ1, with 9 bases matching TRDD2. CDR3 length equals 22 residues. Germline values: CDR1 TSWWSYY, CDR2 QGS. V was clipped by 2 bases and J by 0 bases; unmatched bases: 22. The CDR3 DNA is TGTGCTCTTGGGGAAGTCCTGCCTTCCTACGGTCTTGGTCGGGTGAACACCGATAAACTCATCTTT. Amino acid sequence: CALGEVLPSYGLGRVNTDKLIF.

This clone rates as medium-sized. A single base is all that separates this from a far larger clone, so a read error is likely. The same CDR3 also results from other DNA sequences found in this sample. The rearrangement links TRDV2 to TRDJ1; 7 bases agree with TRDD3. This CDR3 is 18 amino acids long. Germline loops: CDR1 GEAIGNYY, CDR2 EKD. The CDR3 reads CACDTVVRGDLNTDKLIF. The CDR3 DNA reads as TGTGCCTGTGACACGGTAGTTAGGGGGGATCTCAACACCGATAAACTCATCTTC.

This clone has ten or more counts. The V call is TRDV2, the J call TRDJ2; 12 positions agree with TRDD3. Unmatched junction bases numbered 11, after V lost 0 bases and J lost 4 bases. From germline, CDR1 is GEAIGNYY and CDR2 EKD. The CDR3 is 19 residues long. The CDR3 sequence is CACDTLLGDTPLRTAQLFF. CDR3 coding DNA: TGTGCCTGTGACACCTTACTGGGGGATACCCCGCTTAGGACAGCACAACTCTTCTTT.

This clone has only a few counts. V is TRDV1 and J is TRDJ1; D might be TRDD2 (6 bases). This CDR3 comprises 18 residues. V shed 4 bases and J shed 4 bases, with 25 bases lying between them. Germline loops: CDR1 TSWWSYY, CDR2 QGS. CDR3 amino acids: CALGAHRPSVGSVDKLIF. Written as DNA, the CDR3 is TGTGCTCTTGGGGCCCATCGGCCTTCCGTCGGATCGGTCGATAAACTCATCTTT.

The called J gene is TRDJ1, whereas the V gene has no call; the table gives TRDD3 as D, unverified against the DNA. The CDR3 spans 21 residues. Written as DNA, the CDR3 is TGTGCTCTTGGGGACCCTAGGGGCTATTCCTACTGGGGGATACGAGCCGATAAACTCATCTTT. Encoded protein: CALGDPRGYSYWGIRADKLIF.

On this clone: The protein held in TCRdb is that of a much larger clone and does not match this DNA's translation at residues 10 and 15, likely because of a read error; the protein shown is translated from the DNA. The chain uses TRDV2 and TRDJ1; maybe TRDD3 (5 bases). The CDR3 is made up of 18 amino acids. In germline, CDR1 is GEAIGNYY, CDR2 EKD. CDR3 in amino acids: CACDTVVRGGLNTDRLIF. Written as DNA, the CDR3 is TGTGCCTGTGACACGGTAGTTAGGGGGGGTCTCAACACCGATAGACTCATCTTT.

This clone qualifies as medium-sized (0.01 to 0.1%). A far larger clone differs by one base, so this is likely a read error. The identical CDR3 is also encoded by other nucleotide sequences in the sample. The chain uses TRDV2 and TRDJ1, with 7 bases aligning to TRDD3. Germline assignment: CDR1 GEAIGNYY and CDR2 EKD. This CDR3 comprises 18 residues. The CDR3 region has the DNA TGTGCCTGTGACACGGTAGTTAGGGGGGATCTCAACACCGATAAACTCATTTTT. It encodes CACDTVVRGDLNTDKLIF.

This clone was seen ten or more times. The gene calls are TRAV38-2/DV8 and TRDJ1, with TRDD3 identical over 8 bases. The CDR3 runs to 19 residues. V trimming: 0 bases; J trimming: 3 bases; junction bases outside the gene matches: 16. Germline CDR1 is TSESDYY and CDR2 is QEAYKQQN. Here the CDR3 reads CAYRSALYYVVLGADKLIF. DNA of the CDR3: TGTGCTTATAGGAGCGCGCTCTACTATGTCGTACTGGGGGCCGATAAACTCATCTTT.

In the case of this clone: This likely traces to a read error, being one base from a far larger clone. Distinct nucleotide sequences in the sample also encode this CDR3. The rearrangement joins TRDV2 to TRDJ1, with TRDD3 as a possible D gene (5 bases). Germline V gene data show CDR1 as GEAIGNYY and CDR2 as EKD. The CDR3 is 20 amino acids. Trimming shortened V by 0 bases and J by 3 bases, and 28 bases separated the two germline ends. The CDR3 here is CACDTVGQSGDTTGPDKLIF. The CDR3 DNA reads TGTGCCTGTGACACCGTGGGGCAGTCAGGCGACACGACCGGCCCCGATAAACTCATCTTT.

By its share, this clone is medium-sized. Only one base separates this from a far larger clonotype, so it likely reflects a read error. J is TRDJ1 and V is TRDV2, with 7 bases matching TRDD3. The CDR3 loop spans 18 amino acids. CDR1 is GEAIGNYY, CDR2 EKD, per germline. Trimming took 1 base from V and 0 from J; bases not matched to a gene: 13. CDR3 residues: CACDTAVRGDLNTDKLIF. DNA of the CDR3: TGTGCCTGTGACACGGCAGTTAGGGGGGATCTCAACACCGATAAACTCATCTTT.

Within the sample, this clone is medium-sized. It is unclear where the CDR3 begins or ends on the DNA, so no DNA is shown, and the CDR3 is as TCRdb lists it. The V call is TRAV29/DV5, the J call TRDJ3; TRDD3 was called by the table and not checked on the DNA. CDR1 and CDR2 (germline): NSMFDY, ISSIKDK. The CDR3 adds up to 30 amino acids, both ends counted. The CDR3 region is CSVLLCSKPGLPSAYWGIRGGTWDTRQMFF.

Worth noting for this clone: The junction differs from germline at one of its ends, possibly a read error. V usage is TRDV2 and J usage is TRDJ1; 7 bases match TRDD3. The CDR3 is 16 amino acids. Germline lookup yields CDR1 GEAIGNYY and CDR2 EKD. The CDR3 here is CAYDMVGDPYTDKLIF. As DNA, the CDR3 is TGTGCCTATGACATGGTGGGGGACCCGTACACCGATAAACTCATCTTT.

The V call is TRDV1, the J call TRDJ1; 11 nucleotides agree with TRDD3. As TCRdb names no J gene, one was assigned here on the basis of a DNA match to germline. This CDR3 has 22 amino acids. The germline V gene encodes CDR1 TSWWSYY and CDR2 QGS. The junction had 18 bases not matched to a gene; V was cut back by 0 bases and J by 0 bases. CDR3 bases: TGTGCTCTTGGGGAACTCGTACCTACGTACTGGGGGATAGGACTGTACACCGATAAACTCATCTTT. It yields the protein CALGELVPTYWGIGLYTDKLIF.

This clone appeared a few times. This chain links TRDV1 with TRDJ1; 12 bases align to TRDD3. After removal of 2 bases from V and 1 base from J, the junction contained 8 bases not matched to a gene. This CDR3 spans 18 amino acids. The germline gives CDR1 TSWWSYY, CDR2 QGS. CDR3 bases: TGTGCTCTTGGGGAAATTACTGGGGGATACTGGGCCACCGATAAACTCATCTTT. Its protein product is CALGEITGGYWATDKLIF.

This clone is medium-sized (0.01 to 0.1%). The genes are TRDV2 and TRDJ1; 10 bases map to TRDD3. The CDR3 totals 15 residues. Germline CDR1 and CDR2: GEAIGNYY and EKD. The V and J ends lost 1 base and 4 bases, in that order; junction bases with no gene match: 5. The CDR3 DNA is TGTGCCTGTGACACGCTGGGGGATAAGGACGATAAACTCATCTTT. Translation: CACDTLGDKDDKLIF.

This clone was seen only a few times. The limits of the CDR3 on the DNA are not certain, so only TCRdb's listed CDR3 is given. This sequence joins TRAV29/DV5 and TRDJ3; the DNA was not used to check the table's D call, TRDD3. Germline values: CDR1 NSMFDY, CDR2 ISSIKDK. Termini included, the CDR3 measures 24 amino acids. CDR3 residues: CSVLLCSKRENLTWGTWDTRQMFF.

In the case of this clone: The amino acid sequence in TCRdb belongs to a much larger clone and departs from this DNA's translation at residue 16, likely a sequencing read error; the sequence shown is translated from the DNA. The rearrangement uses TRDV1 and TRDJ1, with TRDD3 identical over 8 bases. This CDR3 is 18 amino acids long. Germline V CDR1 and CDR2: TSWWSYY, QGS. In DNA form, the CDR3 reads TGTGCTCTTGGGGAACGTAGGGGATACTTTAGATTTTACGATAAACACATCTTT. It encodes CALGERRGYFRFYDKHIF.

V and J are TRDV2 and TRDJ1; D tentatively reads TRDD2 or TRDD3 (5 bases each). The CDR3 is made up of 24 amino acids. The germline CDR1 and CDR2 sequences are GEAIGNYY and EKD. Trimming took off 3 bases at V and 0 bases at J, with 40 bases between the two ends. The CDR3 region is CACDPVGKSPVRWGTPTNTDKLIF. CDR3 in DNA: TGTGCCTGTGACCCCGTAGGCAAGTCTCCCGTCCGGTGGGGTACGCCTACAAACACCGATAAACTCATCTTT.

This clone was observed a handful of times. CDR3 sequence reads: CALGRGRSGGVYTDKLIF. DNA of the CDR3: TGTGCTCTTGGGAGGGGAAGGTCAGGGGGAGTGTACACCGATAAACTCATCTTT. The chain links TRDV1 to TRDJ1; a possible D gene is TRDD3 (6 bases). With 5 bases removed from V and 0 bases from J, the gap between germline ends came to 22 bases. This CDR3 region has 18 residues. Germline V CDR1 and CDR2: TSWWSYY, QGS.

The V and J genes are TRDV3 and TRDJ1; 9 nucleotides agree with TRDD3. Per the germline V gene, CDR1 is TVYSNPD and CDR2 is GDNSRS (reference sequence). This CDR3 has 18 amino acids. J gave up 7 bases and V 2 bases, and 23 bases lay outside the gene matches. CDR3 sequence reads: CAFGELPVLGDHAGKLIF. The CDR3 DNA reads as TGTGCCTTTGGGGAGTTACCGGTACTGGGGGACCACGCGGGTAAACTCATCTTT.

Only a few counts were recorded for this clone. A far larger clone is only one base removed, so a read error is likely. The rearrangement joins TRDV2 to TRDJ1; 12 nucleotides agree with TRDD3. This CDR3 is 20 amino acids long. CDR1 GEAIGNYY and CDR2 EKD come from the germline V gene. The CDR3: CACGTLTSPGGYAATDKLIF. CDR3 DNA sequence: TGTGCCTGTGGCACCCTAACTTCTCCTGGGGGATACGCCGCCACCGATAAACTCATCTTT.